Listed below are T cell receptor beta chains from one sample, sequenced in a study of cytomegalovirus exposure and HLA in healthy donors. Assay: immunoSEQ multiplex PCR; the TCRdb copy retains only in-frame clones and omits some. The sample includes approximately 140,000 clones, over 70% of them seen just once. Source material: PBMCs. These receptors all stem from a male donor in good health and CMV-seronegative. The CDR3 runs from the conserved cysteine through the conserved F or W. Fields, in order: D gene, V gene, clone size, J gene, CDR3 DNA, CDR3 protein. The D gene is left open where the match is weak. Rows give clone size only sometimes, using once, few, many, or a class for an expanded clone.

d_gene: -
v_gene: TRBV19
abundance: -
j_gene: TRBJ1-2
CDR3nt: TGTGCCAGTAGTTTCGGACAGTTTGGCTACACCTTC
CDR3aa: CASSFGQFGYTF

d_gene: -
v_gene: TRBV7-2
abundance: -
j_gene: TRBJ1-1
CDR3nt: TGTGCCAGCAGCTTTTACACAGGTGAAGCTTTCTTT
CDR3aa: CASSFYTGEAFF

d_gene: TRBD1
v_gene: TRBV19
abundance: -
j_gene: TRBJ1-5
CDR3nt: TGTGCCAGTACCTTGACAGGGTCGAACAATCAGCCCCAGCATTTT
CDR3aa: CASTLTGSNNQPQHF

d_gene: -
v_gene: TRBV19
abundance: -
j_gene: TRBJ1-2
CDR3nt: TGTGCCAGTAGATCCGCCCCGAGGGAAGACTATGGCTACACCTTC
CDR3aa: CASRSAPREDYGYTF

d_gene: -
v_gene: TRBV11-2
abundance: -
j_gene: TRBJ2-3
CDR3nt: TGTGCCAGCAGCTTAGCAGGGCGCACAGATACGCAGTATTTT
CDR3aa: CASSLAGRTDTQYF

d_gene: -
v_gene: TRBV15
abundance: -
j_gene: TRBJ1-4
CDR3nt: TGTGCCACCAGCAGAGTTGTAAGCTCAAGTGAAAAACTGTTTTTT
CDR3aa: CATSRVVSSSEKLFF

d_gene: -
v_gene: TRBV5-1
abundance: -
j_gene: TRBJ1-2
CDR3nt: TGCGCCAGCAGCTTGATGCGGGGGCAGGATGGCTACACCTTC
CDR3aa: CASSLMRGQDGYTF

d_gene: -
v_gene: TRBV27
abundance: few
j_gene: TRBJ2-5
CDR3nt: TGTGCCAGCAGCCTTATCAGGGAAGAGACCCAGTACTTC
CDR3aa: CASSLIREETQYF

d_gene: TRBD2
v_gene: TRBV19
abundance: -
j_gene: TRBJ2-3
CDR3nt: TGTGCCAGTAGTAGGACTAGCGGGGGGGCTAGCACAGATACGCAGTATTTT
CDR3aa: CASSRTSGGASTDTQYF

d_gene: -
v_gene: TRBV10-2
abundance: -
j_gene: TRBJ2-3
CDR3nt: TGCGCCAGCAGTGAGGGACTGCAGTATTTT
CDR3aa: CASSEGLQYF

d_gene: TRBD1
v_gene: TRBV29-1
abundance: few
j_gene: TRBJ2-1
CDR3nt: TGCAGCGTTGGATTCGACAGGGAATATTCCAATGAGCAGTTCTTC
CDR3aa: CSVGFDREYSNEQFF

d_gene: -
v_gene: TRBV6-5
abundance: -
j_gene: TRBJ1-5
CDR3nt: TGTGCCAGCAGTGCCCAACCCAGGGGTAATCAGCCCCAGCATTTT
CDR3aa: CASSAQPRGNQPQHF

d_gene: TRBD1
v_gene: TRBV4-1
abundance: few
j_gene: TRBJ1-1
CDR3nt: TGCGCCAGCAGCCAACCATACACAGACAGGGGCACTGAAGCTTTCTTT
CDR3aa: CASSQPYTDRGTEAFF

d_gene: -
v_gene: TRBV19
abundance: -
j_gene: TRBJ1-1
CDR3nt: TGTGCCAGTAGTATAGGAACAGGGCGCACTGAAGCTTTCTTT
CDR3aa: CASSIGTGRTEAFF

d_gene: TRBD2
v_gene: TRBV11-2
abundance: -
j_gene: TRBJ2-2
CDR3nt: TGTGCCAGCAGCGGGCGGGGCCGCGGGGGCACCGGGGAGCTGTTTTTT
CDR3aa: CASSGRGRGGTGELFF

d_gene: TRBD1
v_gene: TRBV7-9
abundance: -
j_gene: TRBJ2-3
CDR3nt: TGTGCCAGCAGCTTAGGGGGACAGAGGGCAGATACGCAGTATTTT
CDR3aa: CASSLGGQRADTQYF

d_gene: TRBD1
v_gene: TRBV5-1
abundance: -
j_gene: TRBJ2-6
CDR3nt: TGCGCCAGCAGCTTGGAGGGACAGGGGAGGGCCAACGTCCTGACTTTC
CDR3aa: CASSLEGQGRANVLTF

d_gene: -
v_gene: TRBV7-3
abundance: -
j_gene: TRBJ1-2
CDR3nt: TGTGCCAGCAGCTTAATCGGCGGCTATGGCTACACCTTC
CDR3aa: CASSLIGGYGYTF

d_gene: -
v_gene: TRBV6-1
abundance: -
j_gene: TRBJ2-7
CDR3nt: TGTGCCAGCAGCTCCGAGACAGTCTACGAGCAGTACTTC
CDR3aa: CASSSETVYEQYF

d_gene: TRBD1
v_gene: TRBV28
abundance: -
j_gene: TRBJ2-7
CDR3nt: TGTGCCAGCAGTACCCTGACAGGGAAGGGGTACGAGCAGTACTTC
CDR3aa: CASSTLTGKGYEQYF

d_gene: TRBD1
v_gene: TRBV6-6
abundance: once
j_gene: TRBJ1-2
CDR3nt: TGTGCCAGCAGTGGGACAGGCAATTACTATGGCTACACCTTC
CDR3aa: CASSGTGNYYGYTF

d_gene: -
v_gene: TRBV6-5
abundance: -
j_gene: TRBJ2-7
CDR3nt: TGTGCCAGCAGTATAAACTACGAGCAGTACTTC
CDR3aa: CASSINYEQYF

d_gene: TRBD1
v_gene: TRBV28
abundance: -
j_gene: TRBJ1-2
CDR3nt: TGTGCCAGCATCCCCCGGGACAGGGTTTATGGCTACACCTTC
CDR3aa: CASIPRDRVYGYTF

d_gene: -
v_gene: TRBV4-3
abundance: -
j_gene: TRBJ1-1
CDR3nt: TGCGCCAGCAGACCAAGGATCCAGGGAAGGCTCGACACTGAAGCTTTCTTT
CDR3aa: CASRPRIQGRLDTEAFF

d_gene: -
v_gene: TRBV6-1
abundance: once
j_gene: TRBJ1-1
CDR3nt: TGTGCCAGCAGTGCCACCGTCCAGACTGAAGCTTTCTTT
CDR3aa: CASSATVQTEAFF

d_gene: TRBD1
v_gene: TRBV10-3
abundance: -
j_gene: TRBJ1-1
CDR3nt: TGTGCCATCGCCTACAGGGGGACTGAAGCTTTCTTT
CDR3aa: CAIAYRGTEAFF

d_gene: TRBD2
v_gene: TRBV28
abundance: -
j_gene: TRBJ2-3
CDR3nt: TGTGCCAGCAGTTTATGGATAGCGGGGCACACAGATACGCAGTATTTT
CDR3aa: CASSLWIAGHTDTQYF

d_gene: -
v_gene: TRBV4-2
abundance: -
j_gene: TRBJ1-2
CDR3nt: TGTGCCAGCACCCCACGGGATGGCAGTAACTATGGCTACACCTTC
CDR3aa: CASTPRDGSNYGYTF

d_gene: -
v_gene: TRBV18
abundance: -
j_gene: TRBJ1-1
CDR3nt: TGTGCCAGCTCACCAAGAGACAGGAACACTGAAGCTTTCTTT
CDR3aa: CASSPRDRNTEAFF

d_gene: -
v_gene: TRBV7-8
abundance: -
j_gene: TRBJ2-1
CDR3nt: TGTGCCAGCAGCTTGTTCGGCACGCGGGGTGAGGAGCAGTTCTTC
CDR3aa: CASSLFGTRGEEQFF

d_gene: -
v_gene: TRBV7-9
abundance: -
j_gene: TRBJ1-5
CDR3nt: TGTGCCAGCAGCTTAGGGGGGGAGGGCAATCAGCCCCAGCATTTT
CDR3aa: CASSLGGEGNQPQHF

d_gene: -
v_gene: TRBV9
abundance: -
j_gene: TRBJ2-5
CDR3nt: TGTGCCAGCAGCTCCGGGTCCGGGGAGACCCAGTACTTC
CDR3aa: CASSSGSGETQYF

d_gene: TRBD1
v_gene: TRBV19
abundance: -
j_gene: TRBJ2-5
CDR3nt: TGTGCCAGTAGCCCCCAGGGACAGTTAATAGAAGAGACCCAGTACTTC
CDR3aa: CASSPQGQLIEETQYF

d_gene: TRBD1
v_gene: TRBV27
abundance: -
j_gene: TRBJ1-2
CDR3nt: TGTGCCAGCAGCCCGCTACGGGACAGGGATCATGGCTATGGCTACACCTTC
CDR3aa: CASSPLRDRDHGYGYTF

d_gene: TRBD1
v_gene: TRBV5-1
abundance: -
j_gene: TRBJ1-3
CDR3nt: TGCGCCAGCAGTGACCCGGGACAGGGGTTAGGAAACACCATATATTTT
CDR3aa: CASSDPGQGLGNTIYF